The 32 T cell receptor beta chains below all came from one sample that was sequenced in a study of blood T cell repertoires in COVID-19. TCRdb's table, derived via immunoSEQ multiplex PCR, lists solely in-frame clones and lacks some. The sample has more than 80,000 clones; about 82% are singletons. The sample was peripheral blood. The receptors were sampled from a man between 50 and 59 years old with active COVID-19.

V and J are TRBV7-3 and TRBJ2-5; 11 bases align to TRBD2. The CDR3 length is 17 residues. Looked up from germline, CDR1 is SGHTA and CDR2 is FQGTGA. Germline trimming cut 0 bases from V and 3 bases from J; bases unmatched to any gene: 6. CDR3 nucleotide sequence: TGTGCCAGCAGCTTAACCCCAGGACTAGCGGGTGAAGAGACCCAGTACTTC. Its protein is CASSLTPGLAGEETQYF.

The chain uses TRBV7-9 and TRBJ2-7; tentative D call: TRBD1 (6 bases). Germline V gene lookup returns CDR1 SEHNR and CDR2 FQNEAQ (reference sequence). This CDR3 has 14 amino acids. The V end lost 2 bases, the J end lost 5 bases, and 13 bases lay between the germline ends. CDR3 coding DNA: TGTGCCAGCAGCTTATTGGCGGCAGGGGACGAGCAGTACTTC. This codes for CASSLLAAGDEQYF.

The rearrangement joins TRBV28 to TRBJ2-3; maybe TRBD2 (6 bases). The CDR3 sequence is 16 residues long. Trimming took 6 bases from V and 5 from J, leaving 21 bases between them. In germline, CDR1 is MDHEN, CDR2 SYDVKM. The DNA for the CDR3 is TGTGCCAGCAGCCCATCCGTAGCGGCGGTGGGAGATACGCAGTATTTT. This encodes CASSPSVAAVGDTQYF.

V gene TRBV18 combines with J gene TRBJ2-2; TRBD2 matches 9 bases. J was trimmed by 1 base and V by 4 bases; bases with no gene match: 4. The germline V gene encodes CDR1 KGHSH and CDR2 LQKENI. The CDR3 is made up of 16 amino acids. The CDR3 sequence: CASSLSGGMNTGELFF. The CDR3 region has the DNA TGTGCCAGCTCACTTAGCGGGGGAATGAACACCGGGGAGCTGTTTTTT.

V is TRBV5-1 and J is TRBJ2-3; TRBD2 matches 12 bases. The CDR3 contains 17 residues. V shed 4 bases, J shed 6 bases, and the junction held 12 bases outside the gene matches. Germline loops: CDR1 SGHRS, CDR2 YFSETQ. The DNA for the CDR3 is TGCGCCAGCAGCACTCAGGGACTAGCGGGCGCTTTGGATACGCAGTATTTT. As protein: CASSTQGLAGALDTQYF.

There are many counts of this clone. V usage is TRBV5-6 and J usage is TRBJ2-1, with 11 bases matching TRBD1. Germline V gene data show CDR1 as SGHDT and CDR2 as YYEEEE. With V trimmed by 2 bases and J by 12 bases, 10 bases remained unmatched. The length of the CDR3 is 15 residues. In DNA, the CDR3 is TGTGCCAGCAGCTTAGGGACAGGGGGTGTGATTGGGCAGTTCTTC. Translated, it gives CASSLGTGGVIGQFF.

This clone was observed once. This sequence joins TRBV5-6 and TRBJ2-1; possible D gene TRBD1, 6 bases. The germline V gene encodes CDR1 SGHDT and CDR2 YYEEEE. The CDR3 is 16 amino acids. V lost 4 bases and J 2 bases, leaving 16 bases between the germline ends. CDR3 region: CASSRPGTKPYNEQFF. In nucleotides, the CDR3 is TGTGCCAGCAGCCGACCCGGGACAAAACCCTACAATGAGCAGTTCTTC.

The chain couples TRBV30 to TRBJ2-3; D uncertain. There are 15 residues in the CDR3. Trimming shortened V by 1 base and J by 0 bases, and 11 bases separated the two germline ends. The germline CDR1 and CDR2 sequences are GTSNPN and SVGIG (reference sequence). This chain's CDR3 is CAWSGGTSSTDTQYF. The CDR3 DNA is TGTGCCTGGAGTGGTGGTACATCAAGCACAGATACGCAGTATTTT.

The rearrangement links TRBV7-2 to TRBJ2-5; tentatively, D is TRBD1 (6 bases). V lost 7 bases, J lost 5 bases, and 14 bases lay in between. The CDR3 has 13 amino acids. Germline V gene data show CDR1 as SGHTA and CDR2 as FQGNSA. This CDR3 is CASNPDRGETQYF. The CDR3 DNA sequence: TGTGCCAGCAACCCGGACAGAGGCGAGACCCAGTACTTC. The full variable domain, its missing parts supplied by reference TRBV7-2 and TRBJ2-5, is GAGVSQSPSNKVTEKGKDVELRCDPISGHTALYWYRQSLGQGLEFLIYFQGNSAPDKSGLPSDRFSAERTGGSVSTLTIQRTQQEDSAVYLCASNPDRGETQYFGPGTRLLVL.

In its sample, this clone was seen a few times. This chain connects TRBV5-1 to TRBJ2-7, with TRBD1 identical over 7 bases. The germline V gene has CDR1 SGHRS and CDR2 YFSETQ. The J segment lost 6 bases and the V segment lost 0 bases, leaving 15 bases of the junction unmatched. This CDR3 region has 17 residues. CDR3 loop: CASSLGGGDRDGSEQYF. CDR3 DNA: TGCGCCAGCAGCTTGGGAGGTGGAGACAGGGACGGCTCCGAGCAGTACTTC. The full variable domain, in which reference TRBV5-1 and TRBJ2-7 provide the parts outside the CDR3, is KAGVTQTPRYLIKTRGQQVTLSCSPISGHRSVSWYQQTPGQGLQFLFEYFSETQRNKGNFPGRFSGRQFSNSRSEMNVSTLELGDSALYLCASSLGGGDRDGSEQYFGPGTRLTVT.

The chain has TRBV28 and TRBJ2-2; 8 bases agree with TRBD2. V lost 3 bases and J lost 5; bases outside the gene matches: 5. The CDR3 consists of 15 residues. Germline V CDR1 and CDR2: MDHEN, SYDVKM. CDR3 DNA sequence: TGTGCCAGCAGTTTTTCCGGGAGGGGAACCGGGGAGCTGTTTTTT. Amino acids: CASSFSGRGTGELFF.

The V call is TRBV9, the J call TRBJ2-5, with 9 bases fitting TRBD1. CDR3 size: 15 residues. Looked up from germline, CDR1 is SGDLS and CDR2 is YYNGEE. The trim removed 4 bases at V and 3 bases at J, leaving 7 bases unmatched. The CDR3 protein is CASSWGQGLEETQYF. CDR3 nucleotide sequence: TGTGCCAGCAGCTGGGGACAGGGTTTAGAAGAGACCCAGTACTTC.

The V and J genes are TRBV3-1 (or the pseudogene TRBV3-2) and TRBJ1-1; D is unresolved. Trimming cost V 1 base and J 4 bases, with 16 bases left between them. Germline CDR1 and CDR2: LGHDT and YNNKEL (reference sequence). This CDR3 comprises 16 residues. The CDR3, as DNA: TGTGCCAGCAGCCAAGGCCCCGTAGAACCCGGCACTGAAGCTTTCTTT. Translation: CASSQGPVEPGTEAFF.

This clone appeared a few times. The chain is built from TRBV27 and TRBJ1-5; D not resolved. This CDR3 is 13 amino acids long. V was clipped by 6 bases and J by 7 bases, with 13 bases between them. The germline CDR1 and CDR2 sequences are MNHEY and SMNVEV (reference sequence). The CDR3 DNA sequence: TGTGCCAGCAGCCGGGAGGGTCAACAGCCCCAGCATTTT. This codes for CASSREGQQPQHF.

The CDR3 nucleotides read TGTGCCAGCAGCCAGGGAACCTTCCCGGGACTAGCGGGTCCGAGCTCCTACAATGAGCAGTTCTTC. As protein: CASSQGTFPGLAGPSSYNEQFF. The chain combines TRBV4-2 with TRBJ2-1; 12 bases are a match to TRBD2. This CDR3 comprises 22 residues. J lost 0 bases, V lost 3 bases, and 18 bases had no gene match. Germline-derived CDR1 and CDR2 are LGHNA and YNFKEQ.

V gene TRBV11-2 combines with J gene TRBJ1-1; weak D call: TRBD1 (6 bases). Per the germline V gene, CDR1 is SGHAT and CDR2 is FQNNGV. The CDR3 runs to 12 residues. V lost 5 bases and J 8 bases, leaving 12 bases between the germline ends. The CDR3 sequence is CASSLETGEAFF. The DNA of the CDR3 is TGTGCCAGCAGCCTGGAGACAGGAGAAGCTTTCTTT.

The chain recombines TRBV28 with TRBJ1-2, with 7 bases aligning to TRBD1. CDR1 is MDHEN and CDR2 is SYDVKM in the germline V gene. The V and J ends lost 8 bases and 5 bases, in that order; junction bases with no gene match: 11. The CDR3 contains 14 residues. In DNA form, the CDR3 reads TGTGCCAGCCGACCTACTGAGGGGGCTTATGGCTACACCTTC. Residues: CASRPTEGAYGYTF.

This clone was found once. This sequence joins TRBV6-5 and TRBJ1-1, with 7 nucleotides matching TRBD1. The CDR3 length is 16 residues. J was trimmed by 3 bases and V by 2 bases; bases with no gene match: 9. Germline CDR1 reads MNHEY; CDR2 reads SVGAGI. The CDR3 nucleotides are TGTGCCAGCAGTTACGAGGGGGCCCAATGGGACACTGAAGCTTTCTTT. This codes for CASSYEGAQWDTEAFF.

This rearrangement joins TRBV28 to TRBJ2-1, with 8 bases identical to TRBD1. Germline V gives CDR1 MDHEN, CDR2 SYDVKM. The CDR3 totals 15 residues. Trimming removed 5 bases from V and 3 bases from J; junction bases left unmatched: 6. The CDR3 region has the DNA TGTGCCAGCAGTCCGACAGGGGCGCGCTACAATGAGCAGTTCTTC. This sequence encodes CASSPTGARYNEQFF.

V is TRBV12-5 and J is TRBJ2-1; 8 bases map to TRBD1. V shed 1 base and J 8 bases; nucleotides not matched to a gene: 7. Germline V lookup: CDR1 LGHNT, CDR2 FRNRAP. The CDR3 contains 15 residues. Here the CDR3 DNA reads TGTGCTAGTGGTTTGGGACAGGGGAAGGTTGATGAGCAGTTCTTC. This gives the protein CASGLGQGKVDEQFF.

The chain employs TRBV28 and TRBJ2-7; 7 nucleotides line up with TRBD1. The CDR3 covers 14 residues. Trimming took 4 bases from V and 1 from J; bases not matched to a gene: 4. Germline CDR1 is MDHEN and CDR2 is SYDVKM. The CDR3 DNA follows: TGTGCCAGCAGTTCACCGGGACAGTCCTACGAGCAGTACTTC. This gives the protein CASSSPGQSYEQYF.

This clone was seen a single time. The chain combines TRBV7-8 with TRBJ1-1; possibly TRBD1 for D (6 bases). Between the trimmed V and J ends, which lost 5 bases and 2 bases, there was a span of 9 bases. The germline CDR1 and CDR2 sequences are SGHVS and FQNEAQ. The CDR3 covers 13 residues. The CDR3 bases are TGTGCCAGCAGCCAAGGGGGTAACACTGAAGCTTTCTTT. As protein: CASSQGGNTEAFF. Looking up the rest from reference TRBV7-8 and TRBJ1-1 gives the full variable domain: GAGVSQSPRYKVAKRGQDVALRCDPISGHVSLFWYQQALGQGPEFLTYFQNEAQLDKSGLPSDRFFAERPEGSVSTLKIQRTQQEDSAVYLCASSQGGNTEAFFGQGTRLTVV.

The CDR3 region is CASSEAVVGLRPKPQHF. DNA for the CDR3: TGTGCCAGCAGTGAAGCGGTAGTCGGGTTGAGGCCGAAGCCCCAGCATTTT. The chain joins TRBV6-1 to TRBJ1-5; no clear D. CDR1 and CDR2 from the germline V gene are MNHNS and SASEGT. Trimming pared 0 bases from V and 8 bases from J, leaving 20 bases between. The length of the CDR3 is 17 residues.

The V call is TRBV3-1 (or the pseudogene TRBV3-2), the J call TRBJ1-1, with D perhaps TRBD1 (5 bases). V lost 3 bases to trimming and J lost 4 bases, with 15 bases between them. From germline, CDR1 is LGHDT and CDR2 YNNKEL (reference sequence). The CDR3 is made up of 15 amino acids. The CDR3: CASSQGGGGVTEAFF. The DNA of the CDR3 is TGTGCCAGCAGCCAGGGGGGAGGAGGTGTCACTGAAGCTTTCTTT.

V and J are TRBV5-1 and TRBJ1-1; D unclear. The CDR3 spans 15 residues. V shed 4 bases and J shed 1 base, with 14 bases lying between them. In germline, CDR1 is SGHRS, CDR2 YFSETQ. The DNA for the CDR3 is TGCGCCAGCAGCCCCTTCGGGGATACGAACACTGAAGCTTTCTTT. Translating gives CASSPFGDTNTEAFF.

The chain combines TRBV11-3 with TRBJ2-1, with 12 bases matching TRBD2. CDR3 length: 15 amino acids. The J segment lost 4 bases and the V segment lost 4 bases, leaving 2 bases of the junction unmatched. Germline V gene sequence: CDR1 SGHNT, CDR2 YENEEA. The CDR3, as DNA: TGTGCCAGCAGCTCCACTAGCGGGAGGTACAATGAGCAGTTCTTC. Amino acids: CASSSTSGRYNEQFF.

The chain is built from TRBV19 and TRBJ2-7; 10 bases map to TRBD1. The junction had 10 bases not matched to a gene; V was cut back by 10 bases and J by 4 bases. This CDR3 spans 14 amino acids. Germline assignment: CDR1 LNHDA and CDR2 SQIVND (reference sequence). CDR3 sequence (DNA): TGTGCCACCTCCCGAAGGGGACAGGGGTACGAGCAGTACTTC. It encodes CATSRRGQGYEQYF. Filled out from reference TRBV19 and TRBJ2-7, the complete variable domain reads DGGITQSPKYLFRKEGQNVTLSCEQNLNHDAMYWYRQDPGQGLRLIYYSQIVNDFQKGDIAEGYSVSREKKESFPLTVTSAQKNPTAFYLCATSRRGQGYEQYFGPGTRLTVT.

This clone was counted only a few times. The J gene is TRBJ2-7, the V gene TRBV4-2, with 14 bases aligning to TRBD2. V lost 3 bases to trimming and J lost 1 base; unmatched junction nucleotides: 5. Per germline, CDR1 LGHNA and CDR2 YNFKEQ. The CDR3 covers 17 residues. DNA for the CDR3: TGTGCCAGCAGCCAGGGGACTAGCGGGGGTATATCCTACGAGCAGTACTTC. This sequence encodes CASSQGTSGGISYEQYF.

The chain joins TRBV7-2 to TRBJ2-2; TRBD1 matches at 10 bases. In germline, CDR1 is SGHTA, CDR2 FQGNSA. The CDR3 spans 14 residues. J gave up 6 bases and V 6 bases, and 4 bases lay outside the gene matches. In DNA, the CDR3 is TGTGCCAGCAGAGACAGGGGGCGCGCCGGGGAGCTGTTTTTT. Its protein is CASRDRGRAGELFF. The entire variable domain, with the rest obtained from reference TRBV7-2 and TRBJ2-2, is as follows: GAGVSQSPSNKVTEKGKDVELRCDPISGHTALYWYRQSLGQGLEFLIYFQGNSAPDKSGLPSDRFSAERTGGSVSTLTIQRTQQEDSAVYLCASRDRGRAGELFFGEGSRLTVL.

V is TRBV3-1 (or the pseudogene TRBV3-2) and J is TRBJ2-7; 11 nucleotides match TRBD2. The length of the CDR3 is 17 residues. Germline V gives CDR1 LGHDT, CDR2 YNNKEL (reference sequence). Trimming took 1 base from V and 2 from J; bases not matched to a gene: 7. CDR3 in DNA: TGTGCCAGCAGCCAAGGCTCATTGACTAGCGGGGCCTACGAGCAGTACTTC. Translated: CASSQGSLTSGAYEQYF.

The chain joins TRBV7-2 to TRBJ1-5, with D maybe TRBD1 (5 bases). There are 14 residues in the CDR3. The germline V gene encodes CDR1 SGHTA and CDR2 FQGNSA. V was cut by 5 bases and J by 2 bases, with 10 bases left in between. The CDR3 protein is CASSPGGGNQPQHF. CDR3 sequence (DNA): TGTGCCAGCAGCCCAGGAGGGGGCAATCAGCCCCAGCATTTT.

V is TRBV11-3 and J is TRBJ1-3; D not resolved. The germline gives CDR1 SGHNT, CDR2 YENEEA. CDR3 size: 14 residues. V lost 5 bases, J lost 0 bases, and 8 bases lay in between. This CDR3 is CASSPGGSGNTIYF. CDR3 in DNA: TGTGCCAGCAGCCCTGGCGGCTCTGGAAACACCATATATTTT.